Below are 7 T cell receptor beta chains sequenced from a single sample in a study of OX40 agonist ivuxolimab in advanced cancers. Data came from immunoSEQ multiplex PCR; TCRdb stores just in-frame clones and leaves some out. The table includes 50,000 to 65,000 clones, around nine tenths detected once. The specimen was CD4+ or CD8+ T cells sorted from blood, collected in a trial of the OX40 agonist ivuxolimab. Receptors originate from an adult with an advanced solid tumor such as melanoma, head and neck, liver or kidney cancer.

The chain links TRBV5-1 to TRBJ1-4, with a possible D match to TRBD1 (5 bases). V shed 2 bases and J shed 3 bases, with 11 bases lying between them. CDR3 length: 15 amino acids. In germline, CDR1 is SGHRS, CDR2 YFSETQ. For the CDR3, the DNA is TGCGCCAGCAGCTTCTATGGGGCGGCTAATGAAAAACTGTTTTTT. Encoded protein: CASSFYGAANEKLFF. The variable domain in full, with the rest retrieved from reference TRBV5-1 and TRBJ1-4, is KAGVTQTPRYLIKTRGQQVTLSCSPISGHRSVSWYQQTPGQGLQFLFEYFSETQRNKGNFPGRFSGRQFSNSRSEMNVSTLELGDSALYLCASSFYGAANEKLFFGSGTQLSVL.

The V call is TRBV6-1, the J call TRBJ2-2, with 7 bases lining up with TRBD2. The ends lost 0 bases at V and 0 bases at J; junction bases unmatched: 4. Per germline, CDR1 MNHNS and CDR2 SASEGT. The CDR3 is made up of 17 amino acids. The CDR3 protein is CASSEALGGANTGELFF. DNA of the CDR3: TGTGCCAGCAGTGAAGCGCTTGGGGGGGCGAACACCGGGGAGCTGTTTTTT.

V is TRBV6-1 and J is TRBJ2-5, with 7 bases identical to TRBD1. The CDR3 spans 14 residues. The V segment lost 7 bases and the J segment 2 bases; nucleotides outside the gene matches: 7. Germline CDR1 reads MNHNS; CDR2 reads SASEGT. CDR3 sequence (DNA): TGTGCCAGCATAAAGGGACAGATTCAAGAGACCCAGTACTTC. This translates into CASIKGQIQETQYF.

The rearrangement uses TRBV5-4 and TRBJ1-4, with a tentative D call TRBD1 (6 bases). Between the trimmed V and J ends, which lost 5 bases and 8 bases, there was a span of 19 bases. CDR3 size: 15 residues. CDR1 SGHNT and CDR2 YYREEE come from the germline V gene (reference sequence). The CDR3 nucleotides are TGTGCCAGCAGTCAGGACAGCCGCCCGGCGGAAAAACTGTTTTTT. Translation gives CASSQDSRPAEKLFF. Using reference TRBV5-4 and TRBJ1-4 for the parts outside the CDR3, the full variable domain is ETGVTQSPTHLIKTRGQQVTLRCSSQSGHNTVSWYQQALGQGPQFIFQYYREEENGRGNFPPRFSGLQFPNYSSELNVNALELDDSALYLCASSQDSRPAEKLFFGSGTQLSVL.

The rearrangement joins TRBV7-8 to TRBJ2-1, with 9 bases that match TRBD2. Per germline, CDR1 SGHVS and CDR2 FQNEAQ. The CDR3 runs to 15 residues. V trimming: 5 bases; J trimming: 8 bases; junction bases outside the gene matches: 10. The chain's CDR3 is CASSGVAGGIDEQFF. The CDR3, as DNA: TGTGCCAGCAGCGGGGTGGCGGGAGGGATCGATGAGCAGTTCTTC.

The V call is TRBV6-5, the J call TRBJ1-3, with 10 nucleotides matching TRBD1. The CDR3 has 15 residues. In germline, CDR1 is MNHEY, CDR2 SVGAGI. Losses at the gene ends were 6 bases for V and 2 bases for J; bases not matched to a gene: 4. CDR3 residues: CASSPTGGAGNTIYF. In nucleotides, the CDR3 is TGTGCCAGCAGCCCGACAGGGGGCGCTGGAAACACCATATATTTT.

The rearrangement joins TRBV5-1 to TRBJ2-3, with 8 bases aligning to TRBD1. Trimming at V came to 4 bases and at J to 10 bases, leaving 11 bases not matched to a gene. There are 14 residues in the CDR3. Germline loops: CDR1 SGHRS, CDR2 YFSETQ. For the CDR3, the DNA is TGCGCCAGCAGCCAGGGGGCACTCCTAGGGCCGCAGTATTTT. Its translation is CASSQGALLGPQYF.